This T cell receptor beta chain was found in a study of cytomegalovirus exposure and HLA in healthy donors. Overall study results and limits: Confirmation was obtained in vitro that a few CMV-associated chains are specific for CMV antigens.

Data came from immunoSEQ multiplex PCR; TCRdb stores just in-frame clones and leaves some out. The sample records roughly 190,000 clones, around nine tenths being singletons. This clone was counted only a few times. What it binds is unknown. V was shortened by 2 bases and J by 8 bases, with 12 bases between the two germline ends. The length of the CDR3 is 13 residues. Germline V lookup: CDR1 MNHEY, CDR2 SVGAGI. The genes are TRBV6-5 and TRBJ1-2; unclear D gene. The clonotype was recovered from a man aged 30-40 years in good health and CMV-seropositive. Sequences were obtained from PBMCs. This chain's CDR3 is CASSYDPPYGYTF. The CDR3 coding sequence is TGTGCCAGCAGTTACGACCCTCCCTACGGCTACACCTTC.